The clone carrying this T cell receptor beta chain was observed a single time. Germline CDR1 and CDR2: SNHLY and FYNNEI. CDR3 length: 13 residues. Trimming pared 6 bases from V and 8 bases from J, leaving 14 bases between. The RNA input was about 0.5 to 1 ug, and it was reverse transcribed with random hexamers. TCRdb fed the immunoSEQ multiplex PCR reads into MiXCR, producing one record per CDR3 protein. Of roughly 250,000 distinct CDR3 sequences listed, 90% to 96% were seen once; the top ten hold approximately 0.1%. The sample originates from a study of CD8 T cells in Susac syndrome. J is TRBJ2-1 and V is TRBV2, with D hard to call. Source material: CD4+ T cells from PBMCs. This clonotype originated in a human donor with Susac syndrome. DNA for the CDR3: TGTGCCAGCAGGAAAGGAGCCCTAGATGAGCAGTTCTTC. This translates into CASRKGALDEQFF.